This record covers a single T cell receptor (beta chain). TCRdb called the 5' RACE reads again in MiXCR, with one record for every CDR3 protein. This sample has about 150,000 distinct CDR3 sequences, with around 3.5% found just once. This entry comes from a study of identical twins. Germline values: CDR1 SNHLY, CDR2 FYNNEI. CDR3 size: 15 residues. J gave up 9 bases and V 4 bases, and 10 bases lay outside the gene matches. This sequence originates from a man aged 18 to 35 in good health. Sequences were obtained from memory T cells sorted from blood. This chain uses TRBV2 with TRBJ1-5; 9 bases are a match to TRBD1. DNA of the CDR3: TGTGCCAGCAGTGGCTCCGGGACAGGGTTAAGGCCCCAGCATTTT. Translated: CASSGSGTGLRPQHF.